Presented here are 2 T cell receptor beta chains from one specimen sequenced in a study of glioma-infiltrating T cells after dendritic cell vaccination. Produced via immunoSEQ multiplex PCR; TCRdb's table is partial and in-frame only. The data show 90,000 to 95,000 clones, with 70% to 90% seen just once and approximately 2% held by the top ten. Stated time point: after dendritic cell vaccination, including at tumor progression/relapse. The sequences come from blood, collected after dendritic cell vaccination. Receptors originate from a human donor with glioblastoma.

CDR3 protein: CASSLGQGGRSPLHF. The CDR3 bases are TGTGCCAGCAGCCTAGGACAGGGTGGCCGGTCACCCCTCCACTTT. The chain joins TRBV7-2 to TRBJ1-6; TRBD1 agrees at 8 bases. V was pared by 5 bases and J by 10 bases, with 10 bases of the junction left unmatched. Germline V gene lookup returns CDR1 SGHTA and CDR2 FQGNSA. This CDR3 spans 15 amino acids.

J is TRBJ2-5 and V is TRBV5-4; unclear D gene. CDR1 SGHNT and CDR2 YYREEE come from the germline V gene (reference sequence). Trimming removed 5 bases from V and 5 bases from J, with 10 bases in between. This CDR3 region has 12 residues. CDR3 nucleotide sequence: TGTGCCAGCAGTCAAACTACCGAGACCCAGTACTTC. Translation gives CASSQTTETQYF.